The clone carrying this TCR beta chain was observed at least ten times. Its antigen is not identified. Amplified TCR beta CDR3 regions were obtained using RNA transcripts as template. First-round RT-PCR employed HTBI primers, with a second-round multiplex PCR after it. TCRdb used MiXCR to reprocess the multiplex PCR reads, holding one entry per CDR3 protein. The table lists a few hundred thousand distinct CDR3 sequences, about a sixth of them singletons. The data are from a study of Graves' ophthalmopathy and Graves' hyperthyroidism. Stable hyperthyroidism meant no progression to ophthalmopathy within 18 months of follow-up. Overall study results and limits: Ophthalmopathy progression prediction by the model yielded a sensitivity of approximately 68% and a specificity of approximately 72%.

The CDR3 is 15 amino acids. CDR1 and CDR2 from the germline V gene are SGDLS and YYNGEE. Trimming removed 0 bases from V and 3 bases from J, with 9 bases in between. The source material was peripheral blood. The V call is TRBV9, the J call TRBJ2-2; D remains ambiguous. This sequence originates from an adult woman with stable Graves' hyperthyroidism. CDR3 nucleotide sequence: TGTGCCAGCAGCGTAGAGTGGGCTGACACCGGGGAGCTGTTTTTT. As protein: CASSVEWADTGELFF.